The 18 T cell receptor beta chains reported below all come from one sample, sequenced in a study of T cell changes during pregnancy in multiple sclerosis (dated by TCRdb to the late 2010s). Library creation used the immunoSEQ multiplex PCR assay. Sourced from immuneACCESS, this table was stored by TCRdb with only in-frame sequences that have V and J called. A share of the clones is absent; for the studies checked, an unresolved V gene accounts for under half, and the remainder has no known explanation. The sample contains about 59,000 clones, about 94% of them found a single time. Approximately 0.35% of the sample is held by the ten biggest clonotypes. The starting material was CD4+ T cells from peripheral blood mononuclear cells, obtained before pregnancy. The receptor source for this set is a female donor with multiple sclerosis, enrolled in a pregnancy study.

The J gene is TRBJ2-5, the V gene TRBV11-3; 9 bases map to TRBD1. CDR3 length: 16 residues. CDR1 is SGHNT and CDR2 is YENEEA in the germline V gene. Trimming at V came to 6 bases and at J to 4 bases, leaving 12 bases not matched to a gene. In DNA, the CDR3 is TGTGCCAGCAGAGATAGGACAGGGGCTGGGGGAGAGACCCAGTACTTC. Its translation: CASRDRTGAGGETQYF.

The rearrangement links TRBV28 to TRBJ2-7; D unresolved. Trimming stripped 2 bases from V and 2 bases from J, with 10 bases between. The CDR3 is 14 amino acids. Germline V lookup: CDR1 MDHEN, CDR2 SYDVKM. CDR3 residues: CASSLVGFTYEQYF. The CDR3 bases are TGTGCCAGCAGTTTAGTCGGTTTTACCTACGAGCAGTACTTC.

This chain connects TRBV5-1 to TRBJ1-4; tentatively, D is TRBD1 (6 bases). CDR3 length equals 15 residues. Germline CDR1 and CDR2: SGHRS and YFSETQ. Trimming took 4 bases from V and 3 from J, leaving 13 bases between them. CDR3 coding DNA: TGCGCCAGCAGCCCCAGGGGCCCCCCTAATGAAAAACTGTTTTTT. As protein: CASSPRGPPNEKLFF.

The chain has TRBV9 and TRBJ1-2; D is unresolved. The length of the CDR3 is 16 residues. V lost 4 bases, J lost 2 bases, and 18 bases lay in between. Looked up from germline, CDR1 is SGDLS and CDR2 is YYNGEE. The CDR3: CASSPRHLRLNYGYTF. CDR3 nucleotide sequence: TGTGCCAGCAGCCCCAGACATCTACGCCTCAACTATGGCTACACCTTC.

Comment on this clone: Distinct nucleotide sequences in the sample also encode this CDR3. The chain is built from TRBV11-3 and TRBJ2-5, with TRBD1 as a possible D gene (7 bases). CDR1 is SGHNT and CDR2 is YENEEA in the germline V gene. CDR3 length: 15 amino acids. V was pared by 5 bases and J by 8 bases, with 21 bases between. The CDR3, as DNA: TGTGCCAGCAGCCACATCGAAGACAGGGAGGAAACCCAGTACTTC. This encodes CASSHIEDREETQYF.

The chain employs TRBV11-2 and TRBJ2-1; 7 bases line up with TRBD2. J gave up 3 bases and V 5 bases, and 7 bases lay outside the gene matches. In germline, CDR1 is SGHAT, CDR2 FQNNGV. The CDR3 length is 15 residues. CDR3 bases: TGTGCCAGCAGCCTTCTAGCGGTTAACTACAATGAGCAGTTCTTC. Its translation: CASSLLAVNYNEQFF.

This chain links TRBV18 with TRBJ2-2; D is uncertain. From germline, CDR1 is KGHSH and CDR2 LQKENI. Trimming took off 4 bases at V and 6 bases at J, with 12 bases between the two ends. The CDR3 has 14 residues. The CDR3 sequence is CASSRPSGSGELFF. The CDR3 DNA follows: TGTGCCAGCTCACGACCTTCCGGGTCCGGGGAGCTGTTTTTT.

The chain couples TRBV6-1 to TRBJ2-7; 9 positions agree with TRBD2. This CDR3 region has 15 residues. The germline gives CDR1 MNHNS, CDR2 SASEGT. Trimming took 8 bases from V and 4 from J; bases not matched to a gene: 12. CDR3 nucleotides: TGTGCCAGCGCCTCCCATAGCGGGAGAACGTACGAGCAGTACTTC. This sequence encodes CASASHSGRTYEQYF.

The chain uses TRBV19 and TRBJ2-1, with 10 bases identical to TRBD1. Germline CDR1 LNHDA, CDR2 SQIVND (reference sequence). The CDR3 runs to 15 residues. J gave up 5 bases and V 5 bases, and 6 bases lay outside the gene matches. For the CDR3, the DNA is TGTGCCAGTAGTCCTTGGGGGACAGGGGACAATGAGCAGTTCTTC. It translates to CASSPWGTGDNEQFF.

V and J are TRBV27 and TRBJ2-1, with 10 bases identical to TRBD2. This CDR3 contains 15 residues. The ends lost 4 bases at V and 5 bases at J; junction bases unmatched: 5. Germline lookup yields CDR1 MNHEY and CDR2 SMNVEV (reference sequence). CDR3 sequence: CASSSRGTSDNEQFF. CDR3 DNA: TGTGCCAGCAGTTCTAGGGGGACTAGCGACAATGAGCAGTTCTTC.

The chain employs TRBV6-1 and TRBJ1-2; D is unclear. Between the trimmed V and J ends, which lost 0 bases and 0 bases, there was a span of 11 bases. The length of the CDR3 is 16 residues. Per the germline V gene, CDR1 is MNHNS and CDR2 is SASEGT. In DNA form, the CDR3 reads TGTGCCAGCAGTGAAGCGTGGGCAGCAGCTAACTATGGCTACACCTTC. It translates to CASSEAWAAANYGYTF.

DNA of the CDR3: TGTGCCAGCAGCCCCTCACTAGCGGGAGAGTTCTACGAGCAGTACTTC. It yields the protein CASSPSLAGEFYEQYF. The V and J genes are TRBV5-4 and TRBJ2-7, with TRBD2 matching 11 bases. The CDR3 is 16 amino acids. In germline, CDR1 is SGHNT, CDR2 YYREEE (reference sequence). With V trimmed by 4 bases and J by 3 bases, 9 bases remained unmatched.

V usage is TRBV25-1 and J usage is TRBJ2-3; D is undetermined. Deletions cut 5 bases from V and 2 bases from J, with 20 bases between. This CDR3 is 17 amino acids long. The germline V gene has CDR1 MGHDK and CDR2 SYGVNS. The CDR3 region has the DNA TGTGCCAGCAGTTCCGGCAGGATTAGTAGACCCACAGATACGCAGTATTTT. Encoded protein: CASSSGRISRPTDTQYF.

The rearrangement uses TRBV16 and TRBJ1-2; no definite D call. This CDR3 contains 13 residues. Looked up from germline, CDR1 is KGHSY and CDR2 is FQNENV. V dropped 3 bases and J dropped 3 bases, with 8 bases sitting between them. In nucleotides, the CDR3 is TGTGCCAGCAGCCAGGGTCGGGACTATGGCTACACCTTC. Translating gives CASSQGRDYGYTF.

This chain uses TRBV27 with TRBJ2-7, with D possibly being TRBD1 (6 bases). CDR3 length: 15 amino acids. CDR1 is MNHEY, CDR2 SMNVEV, per germline (reference sequence). Deletions cut 5 bases from V and 4 bases from J, with 18 bases between. The CDR3 nucleotides read TGTGCCAGCAGTCCGTACAGGGACCTGAAATACGAGCAGTACTTC. Translated: CASSPYRDLKYEQYF.

V usage is TRBV29-1 and J usage is TRBJ2-5; 10 bases match TRBD2. Looked up from germline, CDR1 is SQVTM and CDR2 is ANQGSEA. This CDR3 has 17 amino acids. The junction had 8 bases not matched to a gene; V was cut back by 0 bases and J by 1 base. CDR3 amino acids: CSVEDSPLAGAQETQYF. The DNA for the CDR3 is TGCAGCGTTGAAGATTCTCCCCTAGCGGGAGCCCAAGAGACCCAGTACTTC.

V and J are TRBV5-1 and TRBJ2-1, with a possible D match to TRBD2 (5 bases). V dropped 0 bases and J dropped 8 bases, with 6 bases sitting between them. Germline assignment: CDR1 SGHRS and CDR2 YFSETQ. The CDR3 is made up of 12 amino acids. CDR3 region: CASSLGRYEQFF. The CDR3 region has the DNA TGCGCCAGCAGCTTGGGGAGGTATGAGCAGTTCTTC.

The rearrangement joins TRBV2 to TRBJ2-3, with D perhaps TRBD1 (5 bases). The germline gives CDR1 SNHLY, CDR2 FYNNEI. Between the trimmed V and J ends, which lost 5 bases and 0 bases, there was a span of 12 bases. This CDR3 contains 15 residues. In DNA form, the CDR3 reads TGTGCCAGCAGTAACAGGTTTACTAGCACAGATACGCAGTATTTT. Translation: CASSNRFTSTDTQYF.